This T cell receptor (beta chain) appears in the sequencing data of a study of blood T cells in healthy people across ages. Study-level background: Capture by template switching was about one barcoded beta molecule per two T cells.

This CDR3 has 14 amino acids. Germline loops: CDR1 MNHEY, CDR2 SMNVEV (reference sequence). Trimming took 5 bases from V and 4 from J, leaving 15 bases between them. The donors, all healthy, were Caucasians living in Russia, aged about 6 to 95. A sample-barcoded 5' primer and a J-beta primer mix were used in a second PCR of roughly 7 to 11 cycles. TCRdb passed the 5' RACE reads through MiXCR, listing each CDR3 protein once. The sample consists of some 1,800,000 distinct CDR3 sequences, about 39% of them appearing once. Sample: blood. The clonotype was recovered from a human donor in good health. V and J are TRBV27 and TRBJ2-7; D possibly corresponds to TRBD2 (7 bases). CDR3 loop: CASSRDTGGYEQYF. The CDR3 DNA is TGTGCCAGCAGTAGGGACACCGGGGGGTACGAGCAGTACTTC.